These 8 T cell receptor beta chains were all obtained from the same sample, sequenced in a study of shared clonotypes between healthy human individuals. Profiling relied on immunoSEQ multiplex PCR, and the TCRdb table lists in-frame clones only, not all of them. The table shows about 2.3 million clones, with around 90% occurring only once. Sample: naive CD4+ T cells from PBMCs. As to subset: CD45RA+ positively selected. All receptors come from a man aged 18 to 35 in good health. Some clones in this sample may be carry-over from other donors' samples.

The rearrangement uses TRBV14 and TRBJ2-7; possible D gene TRBD2, 5 bases. Per germline, CDR1 SGHDN and CDR2 FVKESK. Trimming shortened V by 3 bases and J by 1 base, and 10 bases separated the two germline ends. The CDR3 has 14 amino acids. The CDR3 sequence: CASSHSVSSYEQYF. Written as DNA, the CDR3 is TGTGCCAGCAGCCATAGCGTATCGTCCTACGAGCAGTACTTC.

The CDR3 here is CASSLGLAVTPWESYNEQFF. CDR3 DNA: TGTGCCAGCAGTTTAGGACTAGCGGTAACACCCTGGGAGTCCTACAATGAGCAGTTCTTC. This chain joins TRBV27 and TRBJ2-1; TRBD2 aligns across 10 bases. The ends lost 2 bases at V and 1 base at J; junction bases unmatched: 14. This CDR3 is built from 20 residues. Per germline, CDR1 MNHEY and CDR2 SMNVEV (reference sequence).

The chain recombines TRBV28 with TRBJ1-2, with D perhaps matching TRBD1 (5 bases). The CDR3 is made up of 15 amino acids. From germline, CDR1 is MDHEN and CDR2 SYDVKM. Trimming pared 4 bases from V and 5 bases from J, leaving 17 bases between. DNA for the CDR3: TGTGCCAGCAGTTCCACCGGGACCACCCTTTATGGCTACACCTTC. Translated: CASSSTGTTLYGYTF.

This rearrangement joins TRBV5-4 to TRBJ2-7; no clear D gene. V dropped 0 bases and J dropped 3 bases, with 10 bases sitting between them. Germline V lookup: CDR1 SGHNT, CDR2 YYREEE (reference sequence). The CDR3 consists of 14 residues. The chain's CDR3 is CASSLGAEHYEQYF. The CDR3, as DNA: TGTGCCAGCAGCTTGGGAGCAGAACACTACGAGCAGTACTTC.

V is TRBV10-2 and J is TRBJ2-3; D call uncertain. Looked up from germline, CDR1 is WSHSY and CDR2 is SAAADI. The CDR3 loop spans 16 amino acids. Trimming removed 8 bases from V and 9 bases from J, with 27 bases in between. The CDR3: CASVLTAGASLGTQYF. The CDR3 bases are TGCGCCAGCGTACTAACGGCAGGAGCCAGCCTCGGGACGCAGTATTTT.

V gene TRBV19 combines with J gene TRBJ1-1; possible D gene TRBD1, 5 bases. Germline V gene lookup returns CDR1 LNHDA and CDR2 SQIVND (reference sequence). The V end lost 9 bases, the J end lost 4 bases, and 18 bases lay between the germline ends. The CDR3 length is 14 residues. CDR3: CASLFGGGSTEAFF. The CDR3 DNA sequence: TGTGCCAGCCTCTTTGGGGGGGGTAGCACTGAAGCTTTCTTT.

The chain carries TRBV5-6 and TRBJ1-5; D gene uncertain. Trimming removed 1 base at V and 7 bases at J, with 12 bases between. Germline assignment: CDR1 SGHDT and CDR2 YYEEEE. This CDR3 comprises 14 residues. The CDR3 sequence is CASSLRGSWQPQHF. CDR3 nucleotides: TGTGCCAGCAGCTTGAGAGGGTCCTGGCAGCCCCAGCATTTT.

The rearrangement joins TRBV5-1 to TRBJ2-3, with 8 bases fitting TRBD2. CDR1 and CDR2 (germline): SGHRS, YFSETQ. Trimming cost V 0 bases and J 5 bases; bases outside gene matches: 2. The CDR3 totals 14 residues. CDR3 residues: CASSLDLAGDTQYF. CDR3 in DNA: TGCGCCAGCAGCTTGGACCTAGCGGGAGATACGCAGTATTTT.